These 22 T cell receptor beta chains came from one sample sequenced in a study of T cells in Graves' hyperthyroidism and ophthalmopathy. Template material for amplifying TCR beta CDR3 regions consisted of RNA transcripts. The TCR CDR3 first-round RT-PCR relied on the HTBI primer set. TCRdb recomputed calls from the multiplex PCR reads with MiXCR, one row per CDR3 protein. In the table there are 550,000 to 600,000 distinct CDR3 sequences, roughly a sixth of which are singletons. The sample comprised blood. Receptors were obtained from a woman under 30 with Graves' hyperthyroidism.

The chain couples TRBV15 to TRBJ1-5, with D unresolved. The CDR3 totals 15 residues. Germline assignment: CDR1 LNHNV and CDR2 YYDKDF (reference sequence). V gave up 4 bases and J gave up 11 bases, with 21 bases separating them. The CDR3 DNA reads as TGTGCCACCAGCACCCTCCGAGCGGGCCAATCGGCCCAGCATTTT. The encoded protein is CATSTLRAGQSAQHF.

This clonotype has at least ten counts. This chain links TRBV12-3 or TRBV12-4 with TRBJ1-1; D is undetermined. The CDR3 contains 14 residues. V shed 5 bases and J shed 3 bases, with 13 bases lying between them. Here the CDR3 DNA reads TGTGCCAGCAGTACCGCGGGCGTGGACACTGAAGCTTTCTTT. It is translated as CASSTAGVDTEAFF.

The V and J genes are TRBV20-1 and TRBJ1-5, with D hard to call. The CDR3 sequence is 15 residues long. V was shortened by 7 bases and J by 3 bases, with 19 bases between the two germline ends. Germline V gene data show CDR1 as DFQATT and CDR2 as SNEGSKA (reference sequence). The CDR3 is CSVRDIQDLNQPQHF. Here the CDR3 DNA reads TGCAGTGTCAGAGACATTCAGGACCTCAATCAGCCCCAGCATTTT.

This clonotype was seen many times. This chain connects TRBV7-9 to TRBJ1-2, with D perhaps TRBD1 (5 bases). The germline V and J ends were trimmed by 5 bases and 8 bases, with 12 bases remaining between them. From germline, CDR1 is SEHNR and CDR2 FQNEAQ (reference sequence). There are 12 residues in the CDR3. The CDR3 here is CASSPTGRGYTF. The DNA of the CDR3 is TGTGCCAGCAGCCCAACGGGACGAGGCTACACCTTC.

Concerning this clonotype: A read error may be the cause here, since a much bigger clone is one base away. The chain recombines TRBV3-1 with TRBJ1-4, with TRBD1 identical over 7 bases. Germline lookup yields CDR1 LGHDT and CDR2 YNNKEL (reference sequence). CDR3 size: 13 residues. The CDR3 sequence is CASTRQGGERLFF. The CDR3, as DNA: TGTGCCAGCACCCGCCAGGGGGGCGAAAGACTGTTTTTT. Looking up the rest from reference TRBV3-1 and TRBJ1-4 gives the full variable domain: DTAVSQTPKYLVTQMGNDKSIKCEQNLGHDTMYWYKQDSKKFLKIMFSYNNKELIINETVPNRFSPKSPDKAHLNLHINSLELGDSAVYFCASTRQGGERLFFGSGTQLSVL.

The V gene is TRBV11-3, the J gene TRBJ2-1; TRBD1 is a possible D gene (5 bases). The CDR3 loop spans 12 amino acids. Germline V gene lookup returns CDR1 SGHNT and CDR2 YENEEA. Trimming removed 5 bases from V and 9 bases from J, with 11 bases in between. CDR3 DNA sequence: TGTGCCAGCAGCCCCAGGACAAGTGAGCAGTTCTTC. This gives the protein CASSPRTSEQFF.

This clonotype was observed a few times. The chain combines TRBV20-1 with TRBJ1-1; tentatively, D is TRBD1 (5 bases). CDR1 and CDR2 (germline): DFQATT, SNEGSKA (reference sequence). The CDR3 consists of 12 residues. V lost 0 bases to trimming and J lost 5 bases, with 7 bases between them. CDR3 DNA: TGCAGTGCTAGAGATGGGGGGACTGAAGCTTTCTTT. Its translation is CSARDGGTEAFF.

The chain recombines TRBV4-3 with TRBJ2-7; D tentatively fits TRBD1 or TRBD2 (5 bases each). CDR1 is LGHNA and CDR2 is YSLEER in the germline V gene. CDR3 length: 14 residues. V gave up 2 bases and J gave up 2 bases, with 10 bases separating them. The CDR3 spells CASSQTGPPYEQYF. The CDR3 DNA follows: TGCGCCAGCAGCCAAACGGGACCCCCCTACGAGCAGTACTTC.

A few counts support this clonotype. This chain connects TRBV20-1 to TRBJ1-2; D is ambiguous. Germline assignment: CDR1 DFQATT and CDR2 SNEGSKA (reference sequence). V was pared by 4 bases and J by 5 bases, with 5 bases between. The CDR3 is 10 amino acids. In nucleotides, the CDR3 is TGCAGTGCTAATCTTTATGGCTACACCTTC. This codes for CSANLYGYTF.

This clonotype was recorded many times. The genes are TRBV20-1 and TRBJ1-2; weak D call: TRBD1 (6 bases). This CDR3 comprises 14 residues. V lost 2 bases to trimming and J lost 2 bases, with 12 bases between them. Germline V gene lookup returns CDR1 DFQATT and CDR2 SNEGSKA (reference sequence). DNA of the CDR3: TGCAGTGCTAGAATCACAGGGCCCAACTATGGCTACACCTTC. This gives the protein CSARITGPNYGYTF.

A remark on this clonotype: One end of the junction is discordant with germline, which a read error may explain. The rearrangement links TRBV5-1 to TRBJ1-2; 12 nucleotides match TRBD1. This CDR3 has 18 amino acids. Germline CDR1 SGHRS, CDR2 YFSETQ. CDR3 residues: CASSRLVDPGTGGYGYAF. CDR3 nucleotide sequence: TGCGCCAGCAGCCGTCTTGTCGACCCCGGGACAGGGGGCTATGGCTACGCCTTC.

CDR3 amino acids: CASSQDPVGPTSTDTQYF. Here the CDR3 DNA reads TGCGCCAGCAGCCAAGATCCCGTAGGACCTACTAGCACAGATACGCAGTATTTT. This chain links TRBV4-3 with TRBJ2-3; D not resolved. Germline V lookup: CDR1 LGHNA, CDR2 YSLEER. Trimming left V 0 bases short and J 0 bases short, with 16 bases between. This CDR3 contains 18 residues.

The chain is built from TRBV7-9 and TRBJ2-7; D possibly corresponds to TRBD2 (5 bases). The CDR3 totals 14 residues. Germline V gene data show CDR1 as SEHNR and CDR2 as FQNEAQ (reference sequence). Trimming stripped 4 bases from V and 7 bases from J, with 17 bases between. In nucleotides, the CDR3 is TGTGCCAGCAGCTCCCACGAACCGACGGGGGAGCAGTACTTC. Translated: CASSSHEPTGEQYF.

The sample holds many counts of this clonotype. The chain uses TRBV15 and TRBJ1-3; 8 bases are a match to TRBD1. V lost 3 bases, J lost 8 bases, and 6 bases stayed unmatched. In germline, CDR1 is LNHNV, CDR2 YYDKDF (reference sequence). This CDR3 has 14 amino acids. The CDR3 spells CATSRDRERYTIYF. In nucleotides, the CDR3 is TGTGCCACCAGCAGGGACAGGGAAAGGTACACCATATATTTT. Complete variable domain (other parts from reference TRBV15 and TRBJ1-3): DAMVIQNPRYQVTQFGKPVTLSCSQTLNHNVMYWYQQKSSQAPKLLFHYYDKDFNNEADTPDNFQSRRPNTSFCFLDIRSPGLGDTAMYLCATSRDRERYTIYFGEGSWLTVV.

This clonotype was observed a single time. DNA for the CDR3: TGTGCCAGCAGTTACTACAGGGCGGGGGGTAACACAGATACGCAGTATTTT. Translating it yields CASSYYRAGGNTDTQYF. The chain combines TRBV6-2 or TRBV6-3 with TRBJ2-3, with TRBD2 matching over 8 bases. The ends lost 1 base at V and 2 bases at J; junction bases unmatched: 8. Germline CDR1 and CDR2: MNHEY and SVGEGT. CDR3 length equals 17 residues.

In regard to this clonotype: One base away lies a much larger clone, so this may be a sequencing read error. The chain couples TRBV7-9 to TRBJ2-3; tentatively, D is TRBD2 (7 bases). Germline values: CDR1 SEHNR, CDR2 FQNEAQ (reference sequence). V lost 0 bases and J 7 bases, leaving 11 bases between the germline ends. The CDR3 contains 14 residues. The CDR3 loop is CASSLAGGPNTQYF. The CDR3 DNA reads TGTGCCAGCAGCTTAGCGGGGGGGCCGAATACGCAGTATTTT.

There are many counts of this clonotype. The V gene is TRBV5-8, the J gene TRBJ1-2, with 9 bases aligning to TRBD1. Germline assignment: CDR1 SGHTS and CDR2 YDEGEE. Trimming at V came to 4 bases and at J to 1 base, leaving 11 bases not matched to a gene. The length of the CDR3 is 17 residues. The CDR3 nucleotides are TGTGCCAGCAGCAAACCCGGGGACAGGGATATTAACTATGGCTACACCTTC. Translated: CASSKPGDRDINYGYTF.

The chain has TRBV7-9 and TRBJ1-1; TRBD1 is a possible D gene (6 bases). The CDR3 is made up of 11 amino acids. Looked up from germline, CDR1 is SEHNR and CDR2 is FQNEAQ (reference sequence). The V and J ends lost 6 bases and 7 bases respectively, with 9 bases between them. CDR3 in amino acids: CASREGVEAFF. The CDR3 coding sequence is TGTGCCAGCAGGGAGGGGGTTGAAGCTTTCTTT.

The genes are TRBV12-3 or TRBV12-4 and TRBJ2-1; D gene unclear. The V end lost 2 bases, the J end lost 4 bases, and 9 bases lay between the germline ends. The CDR3 is 14 residues long. The CDR3 DNA reads as TGTGCCAGCAGTTTATCCGACGGATACAATGAGCAGTTCTTC. This codes for CASSLSDGYNEQFF.

The chain employs TRBV29-1 and TRBJ2-5; D is possibly TRBD1 (6 bases). V gave up 6 bases and J gave up 8 bases, with 31 bases separating them. This CDR3 region has 17 residues. Looked up from germline, CDR1 is SQVTM and CDR2 is ANQGSEA. The CDR3 nucleotides are TGCAGCGTCCCCTATTCCCCCCCGCAAGGGGGTGGACGCACCCAGTACTTC. Amino acid sequence: CSVPYSPPQGGGRTQYF.

This clonotype was observed many times. The chain uses TRBV6-1 and TRBJ1-1; D unresolved. Germline CDR1 reads MNHNS; CDR2 reads SASEGT. V lost 0 bases, J lost 4 bases, and 9 bases lay in between. The CDR3 sequence is 14 residues long. CDR3 DNA: TGTGCCAGCAGTGAAGCGTATCGGAGCACTGAAGCTTTCTTT. Residues: CASSEAYRSTEAFF.

This clonotype was detected a few times. The CDR3 loop reads CASRKGSRADLNEQFF. The CDR3 DNA sequence: TGTGCCAGCAGGAAGGGGAGCAGGGCTGACTTGAATGAGCAGTTCTTC. J is TRBJ2-1 and V is TRBV2, with D perhaps being TRBD1 or TRBD2 (5 bases each). CDR1 is SNHLY and CDR2 is FYNNEI in the germline V gene. V gave up 6 bases and J gave up 7 bases, with 22 bases separating them. The CDR3 totals 16 residues.